This T cell receptor (beta chain) was retrieved from a study of blood T cells in healthy people across ages. The CDR3 has 16 residues. V lost 2 bases and J lost 4; bases outside the gene matches: 11. Germline V CDR1 and CDR2: SGHRS, YFSETQ. Donors were healthy Caucasian individuals from Russia aged roughly 6 to 90. Donors gave 8.5 to 10 milliliters of peripheral blood apiece. Remarks on this clonotype: Its antigen is as yet unknown.

Points from the study as a whole: Naive CD4+ cell counts and diversity both ran higher in long-lived than in aged donors.

A second PCR, run for roughly 7 to 11 cycles, used a sample-barcoded 5' primer plus a J-beta primer mix. TCRdb re-called the 5' RACE reads through MiXCR, storing one row per CDR3 protein. The sample has about 1.1 million distinct CDR3 sequences, roughly two fifths seen once; the top ten hold under 15%. Sample: blood. The TCR comes from a man aged 18 to 30 in good health. This chain joins TRBV5-1 and TRBJ2-5; TRBD2 aligns across 7 bases. In nucleotides, the CDR3 is TGCGCCAGCAGCTTCAGCTTACCTAGCGGACGAGAGACCCAGTACTTC. The encoded protein is CASSFSLPSGRETQYF. The variable domain in full, completed from reference TRBV5-1 and TRBJ2-5, reads KAGVTQTPRYLIKTRGQQVTLSCSPISGHRSVSWYQQTPGQGLQFLFEYFSETQRNKGNFPGRFSGRQFSNSRSEMNVSTLELGDSALYLCASSFSLPSGRETQYFGPGTRLLVL.